This T cell receptor beta chain was sequenced for a study of shared clonotypes between healthy human individuals. Overall study: Per-donor plates numbered three CD4 naive, three CD4 memory, two CD8 naive and one CD8 memory.

The CDR3 sequence is 15 residues long. CDR1 and CDR2 (germline): LNHDA, SQIVND (reference sequence). J lost 8 bases, V lost 3 bases, and 10 bases had no gene match. Terminally differentiated effector memory CD45RA+ cells were excluded by CCR7 positive selection of CD45RO-negative cells. Clones were sequenced by immunoSEQ multiplex PCR, and TCRdb holds only the in-frame ones, with some missing. The sample records over 800,000 clones, 85% to 95% being singletons. The sequence came from a man aged 25 to 40 in good health. The sequenced sample consisted of naive CD8+ T cells sorted from blood. The chain couples TRBV19 to TRBJ2-1, with 7 positions matching TRBD2. CDR3 DNA: TGTGCCAGTAGTATTCTCGGACTAGGAGGCGATGAGCAGTTCTTC. Its translation is CASSILGLGGDEQFF.